These 21 T cell receptor beta chains came from one sample sequenced in a study of identical twins. TCRdb reprocessed the 5' RACE reads with MiXCR, giving one entry per CDR3 protein. The data show 150,000 or so distinct CDR3 sequences, with roughly 3.5% seen just once and 8% to 8.5% held by the top ten. Sequencing was performed on memory T cells sorted from blood. The receptors here all came from a man aged 18 to 30 in good health.

V usage is TRBV6-5 and J usage is TRBJ2-7; tentatively, D is TRBD1 (6 bases). V lost 6 bases and J lost 6, with 12 bases in between. Germline CDR1 MNHEY, CDR2 SVGAGI. The CDR3 has 12 amino acids. CDR3 protein: CASSLRGGEQYV. CDR3 DNA: TGTGCCAGCAGCCTCAGGGGCGGCGAGCAGTACGTC.

In this sample, this clonotype turned up many times. The chain has TRBV18 and TRBJ1-2; D gene unclear. V lost 3 bases, J lost 4 bases, and 15 bases lay in between. Germline loops: CDR1 KGHSH, CDR2 LQKENI. The CDR3 consists of 15 residues. The CDR3 DNA sequence: TGTGCCAGCTCACCCGACGGAGCACGCGGCTATGGCTACACCTTC. Translated: CASSPDGARGYGYTF.

This clonotype was detected ten times or more. This sequence joins TRBV7-2 and TRBJ2-2; no definite D call. Trimming cost V 5 bases and J 4 bases, with 14 bases left between them. CDR1 SGHTA and CDR2 FQGNSA come from the germline V gene. The CDR3 runs 15 residues. Written as DNA, the CDR3 is TGTGCCAGCAGCAGTCAAGGAGAGTCCACCGGGGAGCTGTTTTTT. The encoded protein is CASSSQGESTGELFF.

This clonotype was seen many times. The chain carries TRBV6-2 or TRBV6-3 and TRBJ2-7; TRBD1 aligns across 8 bases. The CDR3 loop spans 13 amino acids. Trimming removed 7 bases from V and 2 bases from J; junction bases left unmatched: 4. Germline-derived CDR1 and CDR2 are MNHEY and SVGEGT. The CDR3: CASTKGQAYEQYF. CDR3 bases: TGTGCCAGCACCAAGGGACAGGCCTACGAGCAGTACTTC.

In this sample, this clonotype turned up many times. This chain connects TRBV5-1 to TRBJ2-5; the D is unclear. The germline V and J ends were trimmed by 4 bases and 5 bases, with 9 bases remaining between them. The CDR3 sequence is 12 residues long. The germline V gene has CDR1 SGHRS and CDR2 YFSETQ. The CDR3 spells CASSPPAETQYF. The CDR3 region has the DNA TGCGCCAGCAGCCCCCCGGCGGAGACCCAGTACTTC.

V and J are TRBV7-6 and TRBJ2-1, with D perhaps given as TRBD1 or TRBD2 (6 bases each). CDR1 is SGHVS and CDR2 is FNYEAQ in the germline V gene. Trimming removed 6 bases from V and 8 bases from J, with 26 bases in between. This CDR3 is built from 17 residues. The CDR3 DNA reads as TGTGCCAGCAGTTCCGGAAGGGGGGCTAAAGTCGGGCATGAGCAGTTCTTC. Amino acids: CASSSGRGAKVGHEQFF. The full variable domain, in which reference TRBV7-6 and TRBJ2-1 provide the parts outside the CDR3, is GAGVSQSPRYKVTKRGQDVALRCDPISGHVSLYWYRQALGQGPEFLTYFNYEAQQDKSGLPNDRFSAERPEGSISTLTIQRTEQRDSAMYRCASSSGRGAKVGHEQFFGPGTRLTVL.

This clonotype came up many times. The genes are TRBV5-1 and TRBJ2-5; D might be TRBD2 (6 bases). V was pared by 6 bases and J by 4 bases, with 10 bases between. CDR3 size: 12 residues. The V gene's germline CDR1 is SGHRS and CDR2 YFSETQ. DNA of the CDR3: TGCGCCAGCACCGGGACTTCAGAGACCCAGTACTTC. Protein: CASTGTSETQYF.

This clonotype was seen ten or more times. V is TRBV7-8 and J is TRBJ1-6; D is perhaps TRBD1 (5 bases). V was shortened by 3 bases and J by 6 bases, with 9 bases between the two germline ends. The germline V gene has CDR1 SGHVS and CDR2 FQNEAQ. The CDR3 consists of 14 residues. CDR3 residues: CASSFQGTNSPLHF. The DNA of the CDR3 is TGTGCCAGCAGCTTTCAGGGCACTAATTCACCCCTCCACTTT.

The chain has TRBV5-1 and TRBJ2-5; TRBD1 matches at 11 bases. The CDR3 is 14 residues long. The trim removed 4 bases at V and 4 bases at J, leaving 3 bases unmatched. CDR1 is SGHRS and CDR2 is YFSETQ in the germline V gene. The CDR3 DNA sequence: TGCGCCAGCAGCATCGGGACAGGGGGAGAGACCCAGTACTTC. This sequence encodes CASSIGTGGETQYF.

This clonotype was observed at least ten times. This chain joins TRBV6-1 and TRBJ1-5; 9 bases fit TRBD1. Germline loops: CDR1 MNHNS, CDR2 SASEGT. V dropped 7 bases and J dropped 5; count of bases not matched to a gene: 15. The CDR3 covers 17 residues. CDR3 sequence: CASTLTGGLSGDQPQHF. CDR3 nucleotides: TGTGCCAGCACCCTGACAGGGGGACTATCTGGGGATCAGCCCCAGCATTTT.

This clonotype was seen many times. The chain has TRBV12-3 or TRBV12-4 and TRBJ2-7, with a possible D match to TRBD1 (6 bases). With 5 bases removed from V and 3 bases from J, the gap between germline ends came to 23 bases. CDR3 size: 17 residues. CDR3 DNA: TGTGCCAGCAGTCCCCCTTTTGGCAGGGGCCGGGACTACGAGCAGTACTTC. This encodes CASSPPFGRGRDYEQYF.

This clonotype was picked up many times. The V and J genes are TRBV5-1 and TRBJ2-5; D possibly uses TRBD1 or TRBD2 (5 bases each). CDR1 SGHRS and CDR2 YFSETQ come from the germline V gene. There are 14 residues in the CDR3. The germline V and J ends were trimmed by 0 bases and 0 bases, with 6 bases remaining between them. The CDR3 reads CASSLGGNQETQYF. CDR3 coding DNA: TGCGCCAGCAGCTTGGGGGGGAACCAAGAGACCCAGTACTTC.

The table lists this clonotype with many counts. The genes are TRBV7-6 and TRBJ2-1; TRBD2 aligns across 9 bases. The ends lost 0 bases at V and 6 bases at J; junction bases unmatched: 9. The CDR3 covers 17 residues. The germline gives CDR1 SGHVS, CDR2 FNYEAQ. As DNA, the CDR3 is TGTGCCAGCAGCTTAGCTCCTCCTAGCGGGACTGGCAATGAGCAGTTCTTC. Protein product: CASSLAPPSGTGNEQFF.

The V gene is TRBV3-1, the J gene TRBJ1-5, with no clear D. This CDR3 is built from 15 residues. Germline V gene lookup returns CDR1 LGHDT and CDR2 YNNKEL (reference sequence). Trimming left V 0 bases short and J 4 bases short, with 10 bases between. CDR3 nucleotide sequence: TGTGCCAGCAGCCAAGATGGCGGCGAGAATCAGCCCCAGCATTTT. Translated: CASSQDGGENQPQHF.

The rearrangement uses TRBV6-1 and TRBJ2-5; the match to TRBD1 covers 8 bases. The CDR3 is 15 residues long. CDR1 MNHNS and CDR2 SASEGT come from the germline V gene. J was trimmed by 5 bases and V by 6 bases; bases with no gene match: 11. The CDR3 DNA is TGTGCCAGCAGGGTCGGACAGGGCGATTCGGAGACCCAGTACTTC. Translating gives CASRVGQGDSETQYF.

Ten or more counts support this clonotype. This chain uses TRBV5-6 with TRBJ2-3, with 8 bases matching TRBD1. The CDR3 is 16 amino acids. Trimming removed 4 bases from V and 6 bases from J; junction bases left unmatched: 13. The V gene's germline CDR1 is SGHDT and CDR2 YYEEEE. This CDR3 is CASSPRWTGQIDTQYF. The CDR3 nucleotides are TGTGCCAGCAGCCCCCGGTGGACAGGGCAAATTGATACGCAGTATTTT. The full variable domain, with the rest looked up from reference TRBV5-6 and TRBJ2-3, is DAGVTQSPTHLIKTRGQQVTLRCSPKSGHDTVSWYQQALGQGPQFIFQYYEEEERQRGNFPDRFSGHQFPNYSSELNVNALLLGDSALYLCASSPRWTGQIDTQYFGPGTRLTVL.

The sample holds many counts of this clonotype. V usage is TRBV28 and J usage is TRBJ2-4, with D perhaps TRBD1 (5 bases). Trimming removed 7 bases from V and 4 bases from J, with 17 bases in between. CDR1 and CDR2 from the germline V gene are MDHEN and SYDVKM. The CDR3 is 15 residues long. The CDR3 reads CASTPGKGSKNIQYF. The CDR3, as DNA: TGTGCCAGCACCCCGGGCAAGGGGTCAAAAAACATTCAGTACTTC.

This clonotype was counted ten times or more. The chain links TRBV13 to TRBJ2-7; possibly TRBD1 for D (7 bases). Germline values: CDR1 PRHDT, CDR2 FYEKMQ (reference sequence). Between the trimmed V and J ends, which lost 2 bases and 0 bases, there was a span of 20 bases. CDR3 length: 18 amino acids. In DNA, the CDR3 is TGTGCCAGCAGCTTACGGGAGACAGGGACGCCTAGCTCCTACGAGCAGTACTTC. Translated: CASSLRETGTPSSYEQYF.

This clonotype has a count of ten or more. V usage is TRBV7-9 and J usage is TRBJ2-2; tentatively, D is TRBD1 (5 bases). With 5 bases removed from V and 0 bases from J, the gap between germline ends came to 13 bases. The CDR3 runs to 16 residues. Germline V gene data show CDR1 as SEHNR and CDR2 as FQNEAQ (reference sequence). DNA of the CDR3: TGTGCCAGCAGCCCCAAAGGCAGGGCGAACACCGGGGAGCTGTTTTTT. Encoded protein: CASSPKGRANTGELFF.

This clonotype has a count of ten or more. The chain links TRBV7-2 to TRBJ1-5, with TRBD1 as a possible D gene (6 bases). The V gene lost 5 bases and the J gene lost 5 bases, with 13 bases spanning the gap. The CDR3 sequence is 14 residues long. Per the germline V gene, CDR1 is SGHTA and CDR2 is FQGNSA. Here the CDR3 reads CASSPRGSDQPQHF. CDR3 coding DNA: TGTGCCAGCAGCCCCAGGGGTTCTGATCAGCCCCAGCATTTT.

This clonotype came up many times. V usage is TRBV12-3 or TRBV12-4 and J usage is TRBJ2-4; D may match TRBD1 or TRBD2 (5 bases each). The germline V and J ends were trimmed by 2 bases and 5 bases, with 13 bases remaining between them. CDR3 size: 15 residues. The CDR3 DNA is TGTGCCAGCAGTTTAAACCCCAGGGACCAAAACATTCAGTACTTC. Amino acid sequence: CASSLNPRDQNIQYF.